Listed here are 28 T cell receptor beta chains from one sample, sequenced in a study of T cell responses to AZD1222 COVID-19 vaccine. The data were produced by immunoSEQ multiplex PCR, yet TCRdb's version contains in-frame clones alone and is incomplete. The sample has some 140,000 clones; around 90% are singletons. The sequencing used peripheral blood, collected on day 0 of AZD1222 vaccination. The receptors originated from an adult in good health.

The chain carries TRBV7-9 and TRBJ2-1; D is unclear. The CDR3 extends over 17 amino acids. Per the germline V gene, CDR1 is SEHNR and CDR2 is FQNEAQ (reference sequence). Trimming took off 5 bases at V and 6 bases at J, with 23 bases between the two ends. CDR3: CASSQQTSKTASNEQFF. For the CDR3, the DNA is TGTGCCAGCAGCCAACAAACATCCAAGACGGCTAGCAATGAGCAGTTCTTC.

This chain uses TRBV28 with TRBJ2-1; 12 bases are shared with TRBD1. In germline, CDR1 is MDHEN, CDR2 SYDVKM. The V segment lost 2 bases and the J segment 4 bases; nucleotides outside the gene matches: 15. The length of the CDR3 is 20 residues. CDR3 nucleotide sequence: TGTGCCAGCAGTTTACCGGGACAGGGGGCTCGTGTGACGTCGTACAATGAGCAGTTCTTC. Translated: CASSLPGQGARVTSYNEQFF.

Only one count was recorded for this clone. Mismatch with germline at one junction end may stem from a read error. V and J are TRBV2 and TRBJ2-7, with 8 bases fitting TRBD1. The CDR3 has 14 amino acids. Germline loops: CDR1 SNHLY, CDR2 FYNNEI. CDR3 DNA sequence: TGTGCCAGCAGTGAGACTGTAGCTCCGGGACAGGTTATCTTC. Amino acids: CASSETVAPGQVIF.

DNA of the CDR3: TGTGCCAGCAGCTTAAATCTGGGGGATACGCAGTATTTT. This encodes CASSLNLGDTQYF. The rearrangement uses TRBV11-3 and TRBJ2-3; D not resolved. The CDR3 has 13 amino acids. V gave up 2 bases and J gave up 6 bases, with 9 bases separating them. Germline V gene data show CDR1 as SGHNT and CDR2 as YENEEA.

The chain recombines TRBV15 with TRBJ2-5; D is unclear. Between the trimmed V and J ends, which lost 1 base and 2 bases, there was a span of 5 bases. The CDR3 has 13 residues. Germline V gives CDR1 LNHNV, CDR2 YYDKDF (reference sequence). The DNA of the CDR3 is TGTGCCACCAGCAGAGGGGGTCAAGAGACCCAGTACTTC. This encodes CATSRGGQETQYF. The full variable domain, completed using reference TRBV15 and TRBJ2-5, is DAMVIQNPRYQVTQFGKPVTLSCSQTLNHNVMYWYQQKSSQAPKLLFHYYDKDFNNEADTPDNFQSRRPNTSFCFLDIRSPGLGDTAMYLCATSRGGQETQYFGPGTRLLVL.

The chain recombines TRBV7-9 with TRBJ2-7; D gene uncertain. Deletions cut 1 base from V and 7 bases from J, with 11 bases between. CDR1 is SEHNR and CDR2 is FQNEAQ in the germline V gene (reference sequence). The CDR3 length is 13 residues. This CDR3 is CASSLVGVGEQYF. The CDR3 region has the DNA TGTGCCAGCAGCTTAGTTGGGGTTGGGGAGCAGTACTTC. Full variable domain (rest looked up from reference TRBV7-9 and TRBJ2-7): DTGVSQNPRHKITKRGQNVTFRCDPISEHNRLYWYRQTLGQGPEFLTYFQNEAQLEKSRLLSDRFSAERPKGSFSTLEIQRTEQGDSAMYLCASSLVGVGEQYFGPGTRLTVT.

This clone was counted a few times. The CDR3 sequence: CASSLGSLGYGYTF. Here the CDR3 DNA reads TGTGCCAGCAGCTTAGGGAGCTTAGGGTATGGCTACACCTTC. The chain is built from TRBV13 and TRBJ1-2, with D hard to call. Germline V gene sequence: CDR1 PRHDT, CDR2 FYEKMQ (reference sequence). The CDR3 totals 14 residues. Trimming left V 0 bases short and J 5 bases short, with 10 bases between.

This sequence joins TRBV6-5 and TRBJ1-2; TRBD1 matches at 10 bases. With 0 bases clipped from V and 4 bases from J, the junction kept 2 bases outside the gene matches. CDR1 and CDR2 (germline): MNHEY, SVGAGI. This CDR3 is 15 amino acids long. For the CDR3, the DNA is TGTGCCAGCAGTTACTCGACAGGGGGCGCCTATGGCTACACCTTC. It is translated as CASSYSTGGAYGYTF.

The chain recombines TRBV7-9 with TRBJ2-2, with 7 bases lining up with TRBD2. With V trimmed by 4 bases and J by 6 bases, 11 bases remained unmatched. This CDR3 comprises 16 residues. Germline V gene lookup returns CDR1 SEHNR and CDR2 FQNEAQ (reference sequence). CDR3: CASSYTRTSHAGELFF. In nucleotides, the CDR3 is TGTGCCAGCAGCTACACACGGACTAGTCATGCCGGGGAGCTGTTTTTT.

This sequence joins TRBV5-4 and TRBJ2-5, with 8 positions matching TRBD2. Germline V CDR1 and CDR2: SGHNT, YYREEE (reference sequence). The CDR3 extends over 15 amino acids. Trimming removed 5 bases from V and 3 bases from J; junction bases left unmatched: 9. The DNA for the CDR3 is TGTGCCAGCAGTCCCGGGGGGGCCTTCGAAGAGACCCAGTACTTC. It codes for CASSPGGAFEETQYF.

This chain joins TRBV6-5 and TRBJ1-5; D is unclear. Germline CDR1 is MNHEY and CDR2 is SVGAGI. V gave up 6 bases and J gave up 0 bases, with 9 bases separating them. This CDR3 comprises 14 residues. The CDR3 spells CASSRVYSNQPQHF. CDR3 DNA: TGTGCCAGCAGCCGGGTGTATAGCAATCAGCCCCAGCATTTT.

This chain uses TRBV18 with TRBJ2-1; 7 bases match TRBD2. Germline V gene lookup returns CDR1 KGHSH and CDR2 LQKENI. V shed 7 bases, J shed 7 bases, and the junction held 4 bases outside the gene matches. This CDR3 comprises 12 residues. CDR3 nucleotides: TGTGCCAGCTTCCGGGACTATAATGAGCAGTTCTTC. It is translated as CASFRDYNEQFF.

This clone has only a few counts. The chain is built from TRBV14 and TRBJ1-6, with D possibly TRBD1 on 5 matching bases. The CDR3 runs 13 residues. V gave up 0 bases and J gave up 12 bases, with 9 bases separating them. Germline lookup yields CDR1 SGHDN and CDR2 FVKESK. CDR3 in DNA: TGTGCCAGCAGCCAAGAACGGGGGTTACCCCTCCACTTT. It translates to CASSQERGLPLHF.

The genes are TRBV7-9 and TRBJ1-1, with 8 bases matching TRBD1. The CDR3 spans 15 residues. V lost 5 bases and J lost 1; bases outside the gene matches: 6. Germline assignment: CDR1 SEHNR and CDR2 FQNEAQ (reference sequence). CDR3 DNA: TGTGCCAGCAGCCCCCGACAGGGGCAGAACACTGAAGCTTTCTTT. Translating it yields CASSPRQGQNTEAFF.

Here the CDR3 DNA reads TGTGCCAGTAGATTGGGGTCGTCCGAAGCTTTCTTT. Encoded protein: CASRLGSSEAFF. This rearrangement joins TRBV19 to TRBJ1-1, with D unclear. V was pared by 6 bases and J by 8 bases, with 13 bases between. CDR1 is LNHDA and CDR2 is SQIVND in the germline V gene (reference sequence). The CDR3 has 12 residues.

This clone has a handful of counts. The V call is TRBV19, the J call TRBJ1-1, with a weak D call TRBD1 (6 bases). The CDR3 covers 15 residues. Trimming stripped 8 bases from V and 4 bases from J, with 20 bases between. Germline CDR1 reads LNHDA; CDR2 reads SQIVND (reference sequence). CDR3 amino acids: CASLGTMTGSTEAFF. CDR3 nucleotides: TGTGCCAGTCTAGGGACAATGACGGGTAGCACTGAAGCTTTCTTT.

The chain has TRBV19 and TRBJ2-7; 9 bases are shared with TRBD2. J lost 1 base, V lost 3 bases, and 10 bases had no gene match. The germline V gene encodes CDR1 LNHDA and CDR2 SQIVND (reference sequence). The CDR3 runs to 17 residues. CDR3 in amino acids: CASSIRGSGGLSYEQYF. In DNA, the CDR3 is TGTGCCAGTAGTATCCGTGGTAGCGGGGGTCTTTCCTACGAGCAGTACTTC.

This chain's CDR3 is CASSPPKFSHSMNTEAFF. DNA for the CDR3: TGTGCCAGCTCACCACCGAAGTTTAGTCACAGCATGAACACTGAAGCTTTCTTT. This sequence joins TRBV18 and TRBJ1-1, with no clear D. Germline V lookup: CDR1 KGHSH, CDR2 LQKENI. The CDR3 has 18 residues. V shed 0 bases and J shed 0 bases, with 17 bases lying between them.

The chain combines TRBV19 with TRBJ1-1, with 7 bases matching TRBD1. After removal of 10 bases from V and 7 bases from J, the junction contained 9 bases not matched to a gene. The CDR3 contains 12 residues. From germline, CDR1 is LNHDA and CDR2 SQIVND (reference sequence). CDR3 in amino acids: CATRPGGVEAFF. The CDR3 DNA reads TGTGCCACCAGACCAGGGGGAGTTGAAGCTTTCTTT. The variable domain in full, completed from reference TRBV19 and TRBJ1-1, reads DGGITQSPKYLFRKEGQNVTLSCEQNLNHDAMYWYRQDPGQGLRLIYYSQIVNDFQKGDIAEGYSVSREKKESFPLTVTSAQKNPTAFYLCATRPGGVEAFFGQGTRLTVV.

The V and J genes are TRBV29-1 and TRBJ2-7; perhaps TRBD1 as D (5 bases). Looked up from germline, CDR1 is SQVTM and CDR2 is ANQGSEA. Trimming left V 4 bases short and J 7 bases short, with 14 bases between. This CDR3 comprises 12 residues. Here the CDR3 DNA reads TGCAGCGTTGTAACAGGATTGCCTGAGCAGTACTTC. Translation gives CSVVTGLPEQYF.

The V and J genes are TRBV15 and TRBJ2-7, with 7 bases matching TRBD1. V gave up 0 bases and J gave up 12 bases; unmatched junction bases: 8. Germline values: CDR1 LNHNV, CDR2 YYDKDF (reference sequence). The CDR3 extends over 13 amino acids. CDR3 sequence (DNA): TGTGCCACCAGCAGAGATTCAGACAGGGTTCCGTACTTC. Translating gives CATSRDSDRVPYF.

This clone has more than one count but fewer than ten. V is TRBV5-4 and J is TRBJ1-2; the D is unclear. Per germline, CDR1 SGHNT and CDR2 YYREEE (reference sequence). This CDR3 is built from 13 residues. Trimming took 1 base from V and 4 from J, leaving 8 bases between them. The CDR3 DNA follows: TGTGCCAGCAGCTTGTCGGCGGCCTATGGCTACACCTTC. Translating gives CASSLSAAYGYTF. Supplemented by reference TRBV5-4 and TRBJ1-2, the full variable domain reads ETGVTQSPTHLIKTRGQQVTLRCSSQSGHNTVSWYQQALGQGPQFIFQYYREEENGRGNFPPRFSGLQFPNYSSELNVNALELDDSALYLCASSLSAAYGYTFGSGTRLTVV.

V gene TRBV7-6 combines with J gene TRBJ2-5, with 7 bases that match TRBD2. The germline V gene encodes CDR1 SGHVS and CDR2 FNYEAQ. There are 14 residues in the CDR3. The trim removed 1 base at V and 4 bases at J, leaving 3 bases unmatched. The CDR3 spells CASSLVPGGETQYF. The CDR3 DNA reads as TGTGCCAGCAGCTTAGTACCGGGGGGAGAGACCCAGTACTTC.

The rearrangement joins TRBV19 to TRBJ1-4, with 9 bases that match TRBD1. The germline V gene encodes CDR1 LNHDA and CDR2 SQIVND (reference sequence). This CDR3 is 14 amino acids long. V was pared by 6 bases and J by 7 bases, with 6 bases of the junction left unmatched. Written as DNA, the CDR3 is TGTGCCAGTAGAAGGGACAGGGAAGGTGAAAAACTGTTTTTT. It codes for CASRRDREGEKLFF.

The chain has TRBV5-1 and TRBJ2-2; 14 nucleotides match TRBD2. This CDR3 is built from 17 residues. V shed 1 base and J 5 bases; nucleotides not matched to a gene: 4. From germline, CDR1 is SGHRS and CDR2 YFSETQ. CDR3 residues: CASSLPRLAGGTGELFF. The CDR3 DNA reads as TGCGCCAGCAGCTTGCCCCGACTAGCGGGGGGGACCGGGGAGCTGTTTTTT.

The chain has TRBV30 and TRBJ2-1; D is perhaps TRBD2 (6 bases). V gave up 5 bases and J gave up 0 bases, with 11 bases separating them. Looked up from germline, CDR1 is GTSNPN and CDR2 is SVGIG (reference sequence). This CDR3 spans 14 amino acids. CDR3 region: CAWGGRTSYNEQFF. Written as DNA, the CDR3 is TGTGCCTGGGGAGGGAGGACCTCCTACAATGAGCAGTTCTTC.

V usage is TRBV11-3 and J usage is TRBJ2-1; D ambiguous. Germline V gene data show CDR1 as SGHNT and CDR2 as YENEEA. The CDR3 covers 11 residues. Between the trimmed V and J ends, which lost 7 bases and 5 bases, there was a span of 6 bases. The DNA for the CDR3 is TGTGCCAGCACCGTAAACAATGAGCAGTTCTTC. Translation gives CASTVNNEQFF.

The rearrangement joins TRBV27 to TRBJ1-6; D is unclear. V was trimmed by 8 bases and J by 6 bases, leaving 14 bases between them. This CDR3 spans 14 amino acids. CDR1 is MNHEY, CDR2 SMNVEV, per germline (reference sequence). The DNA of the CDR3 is TGTGCCAGCGCCCTCAACCGTGGTAATTCACCCCTCCACTTT. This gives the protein CASALNRGNSPLHF.